One and the same sample provided the 23 T cell receptor beta chains below, sequenced in a study of vaccination and CD4 T cells after COVID-19. Treatment indicated: approximately nine-day PBMC culture with coronavirus spike peptide pools or control peptides (ViraFEST assay). The Oncomine TCR Beta short-read assay sequenced DNA from cultured CD4+ T cells. TCRdb called the PCR reads again in MiXCR, with one record for every CDR3 protein. This sample has about 12,000 distinct CDR3 sequences, with approximately 28% found just once. For these receptors, no antigen is known. The sequencing input was cultured CD4+ T cells from blood. These receptors were taken from a human donor with COVID-19.

This clonotype was observed a few times. This chain links TRBV11-3 with TRBJ1-4; D is undetermined. CDR3 size: 13 residues. Trimming left V 3 bases short and J 8 bases short, with 10 bases between. The germline CDR1 and CDR2 sequences are SGHNT and YENEEA. CDR3 in DNA: TGTGCCAGCAGCTTCGGACCGGGAGAAAAACTGTTTTTT. Translated, it gives CASSFGPGEKLFF.

V usage is TRBV4-2 and J usage is TRBJ2-7, with 11 positions matching TRBD1. This CDR3 region has 14 residues. The V segment lost 1 base and the J segment 5 bases; nucleotides outside the gene matches: 1. Germline V gives CDR1 LGHNA, CDR2 YNFKEQ. The CDR3 nucleotides are TGTGCCAGCAGCCAAGTGGGACAGGGGGACGAGCAGTACTTC. This encodes CASSQVGQGDEQYF.

This clonotype was seen more than once but under ten times. The chain couples TRBV20-1 to TRBJ2-3; 11 positions match TRBD2. The CDR3 loop spans 15 amino acids. CDR1 is DFQATT and CDR2 is SNEGSKA in the germline V gene (reference sequence). Trimming removed 2 bases from V and 2 bases from J; junction bases left unmatched: 3. This CDR3 reads CSARTSGGSTDTQYF. CDR3 coding DNA: TGCAGTGCTAGAACTAGCGGGGGATCCACAGATACGCAGTATTTT.

The chain carries TRBV6-1 and TRBJ2-1; no clear D. Looked up from germline, CDR1 is MNHNS and CDR2 is SASEGT. The CDR3 runs 15 residues. V was cut by 3 bases and J by 6 bases, with 15 bases left in between. CDR3 region: CASSDRRSIFNEQFF. CDR3 nucleotide sequence: TGTGCCAGCAGTGATCGTCGCTCAATCTTCAATGAGCAGTTCTTC.

The table lists this clonotype with a few counts. The chain joins TRBV6-1 to TRBJ1-6; no definite D call. V lost 5 bases and J lost 8, with 13 bases in between. The CDR3 extends over 14 amino acids. CDR1 is MNHNS and CDR2 is SASEGT in the germline V gene. CDR3 amino acids: CASSRVGRDSPLHF. As DNA, the CDR3 is TGTGCCAGCAGTCGGGTCGGGCGGGATTCACCCCTCCACTTT.

Only a few counts were recorded for this clonotype. The chain couples TRBV7-2 to TRBJ2-3; 8 bases are a match to TRBD2. From germline, CDR1 is SGHTA and CDR2 FQGNSA. CDR3 length equals 14 residues. V shed 5 bases and J 2 bases; nucleotides not matched to a gene: 3. CDR3 nucleotide sequence: TGTGCCAGCAGCCCGGGGGGGTACACAGATACGCAGTATTTT. It is translated as CASSPGGYTDTQYF.

The V and J genes are TRBV19 and TRBJ1-5, with 7 bases lining up with TRBD1. The V and J ends lost 4 bases and 0 bases, in that order; junction bases with no gene match: 6. CDR3 length: 16 residues. Looked up from germline, CDR1 is LNHDA and CDR2 is SQIVND (reference sequence). This CDR3 is CASSKQGGISNQPQHF. CDR3 coding DNA: TGTGCCAGTAGTAAGCAGGGGGGGATTAGCAATCAGCCCCAGCATTTT.

This clonotype was found a few times. This chain joins TRBV15 and TRBJ2-5; tentatively, D is TRBD2 (5 bases). There are 13 residues in the CDR3. V lost 0 bases, J lost 5 bases, and 7 bases lay in between. CDR1 is LNHNV, CDR2 YYDKDF, per germline (reference sequence). CDR3 region: CATSRDPGETQYF. DNA for the CDR3: TGTGCCACCAGCAGAGATCCGGGGGAGACCCAGTACTTC.

This clonotype has just a few counts. V gene TRBV2 combines with J gene TRBJ1-6; D call uncertain. The germline CDR1 and CDR2 sequences are SNHLY and FYNNEI. The germline V and J ends were trimmed by 4 bases and 7 bases, with 11 bases remaining between them. The CDR3 covers 14 residues. CDR3: CASSARHNNSPLHF. Written as DNA, the CDR3 is TGTGCCAGCAGTGCCCGACATAACAATTCACCCCTCCACTTT.

V usage is TRBV4-3 and J usage is TRBJ1-2; D gene unclear. Germline CDR1 is LGHNA and CDR2 is YSLEER. CDR3 length: 16 amino acids. V lost 1 base and J lost 1, with 13 bases in between. The CDR3 sequence: CASSQVRFLDNYGYTF. The CDR3 nucleotides read TGCGCCAGCAGCCAAGTACGGTTCCTTGATAACTATGGCTACACCTTC.

Here the CDR3 reads CTAGQGPSYNSPLHF. The DNA of the CDR3 is TGCACGGCGGGGCAGGGACCCTCCTATAATTCACCCCTCCACTTT. This chain links TRBV20-1 with TRBJ1-6, with a possible D match to TRBD1 (5 bases). This CDR3 contains 15 residues. Germline V gene lookup returns CDR1 DFQATT and CDR2 SNEGSKA (reference sequence).

V usage is TRBV27 and J usage is TRBJ2-6; D gene unclear. The length of the CDR3 is 15 residues. Germline V lookup: CDR1 MNHEY, CDR2 SMNVEV (reference sequence). V gave up 6 bases and J gave up 0 bases, with 9 bases separating them. In DNA, the CDR3 is TGTGCCAGCAGATATCAAAGCTCTGGGGCCAACGTCCTGACTTTC. Encoded protein: CASRYQSSGANVLTF.

The J gene is TRBJ2-3, the V gene TRBV27, with 11 bases that match TRBD2. The V segment lost 3 bases and the J segment 7 bases; nucleotides outside the gene matches: 9. Germline V CDR1 and CDR2: MNHEY, SMNVEV (reference sequence). The CDR3 is 16 residues long. CDR3 loop: CASSLSTSGGLNTQYF. CDR3 nucleotide sequence: TGTGCCAGCAGTTTGAGCACTAGCGGGGGACTAAATACGCAGTATTTT.

V usage is TRBV6-5 and J usage is TRBJ1-2; D perhaps matches TRBD1 (5 bases). The CDR3 is made up of 14 amino acids. Germline CDR1 is MNHEY and CDR2 is SVGAGI. V lost 0 bases and J lost 7, with 12 bases in between. The CDR3 nucleotides are TGTGCCAGCAGTTACTCGGGGGGGAAGGCTGGCTACACCTTC. It codes for CASSYSGGKAGYTF.

The V call is TRBV6-5, the J call TRBJ2-1; D gene uncertain. CDR3 length: 15 residues. Germline CDR1 is MNHEY and CDR2 is SVGAGI. Trimming pared 0 bases from V and 0 bases from J, leaving 6 bases between. The CDR3 protein is CASSYSGSSYNEQFF. The CDR3, as DNA: TGTGCCAGCAGTTACTCGGGAAGCTCCTACAATGAGCAGTTCTTC.

The CDR3 spells CASSYLGLAGRYNEQFF. The CDR3, as DNA: TGTGCCAGCAGTTACCTGGGACTAGCGGGGAGATACAATGAGCAGTTCTTC. V and J are TRBV6-5 and TRBJ2-1, with TRBD2 matching over 13 bases. CDR3 length: 17 residues. J was trimmed by 4 bases and V by 2 bases; bases with no gene match: 5. The germline gives CDR1 MNHEY, CDR2 SVGAGI.

This chain links TRBV12-3 or TRBV12-4 with TRBJ1-3; 8 bases map to TRBD1. This CDR3 has 14 amino acids. The V and J ends lost 6 bases and 2 bases, in that order; junction bases with no gene match: 3. This CDR3 is CASRRTGTGNTIYF. CDR3 DNA sequence: TGTGCCAGCAGACGGACAGGGACTGGAAACACCATATATTTT.

This clonotype has just a few counts. The CDR3 spells CASGGTSGGTQYF. CDR3 DNA: TGTGCTAGCGGCGGGACTAGCGGGGGGACCCAGTACTTC. V gene TRBV7-7 combines with J gene TRBJ2-5; 14 bases map to TRBD2. This CDR3 comprises 13 residues. Germline CDR1 and CDR2: SSHAT and FNYEAQ (reference sequence).

This clonotype was seen a handful of times. The rearrangement links TRBV24-1 to TRBJ1-1; D is unclear. The germline gives CDR1 KGHDR, CDR2 SFDVKD. V shed 7 bases and J shed 8 bases, with 13 bases lying between them. This CDR3 comprises 12 residues. The DNA of the CDR3 is TGTGCCACCAGGGGCGCCGTAGGGGAAGCTTTCTTT. This sequence encodes CATRGAVGEAFF.

The V call is TRBV20-1, the J call TRBJ1-6, with D possibly being TRBD1 (6 bases). Germline-derived CDR1 and CDR2 are DFQATT and SNEGSKA (reference sequence). This CDR3 has 13 residues. Trimming pared 4 bases from V and 7 bases from J, leaving 11 bases between. The CDR3 loop is CSAKLQGNSPLHF. As DNA, the CDR3 is TGCAGTGCTAAGTTACAGGGAAATTCACCCCTCCACTTT.

V is TRBV2 and J is TRBJ2-1; weak D call: TRBD1 (5 bases). CDR1 is SNHLY, CDR2 FYNNEI, per germline. V was shortened by 2 bases and J by 10 bases, with 9 bases between the two germline ends. This CDR3 contains 12 residues. CDR3 loop: CASSERGQEQFF. The DNA for the CDR3 is TGTGCCAGCAGTGAAAGGGGCCAGGAGCAGTTCTTC.

The sample holds a few counts of this clonotype. This rearrangement joins TRBV5-6 to TRBJ1-6; D is uncertain. CDR3 length: 15 residues. The germline gives CDR1 SGHDT, CDR2 YYEEEE. Trimming removed 0 bases at V and 4 bases at J, with 8 bases between. CDR3: CASSLAREYNSPLHF. The CDR3 DNA reads as TGTGCCAGCAGCTTGGCACGGGAGTATAATTCACCCCTCCACTTT.

The chain carries TRBV7-3 and TRBJ1-2, with a tentative D call TRBD1 (6 bases). The CDR3 loop spans 13 amino acids. V was shortened by 2 bases and J by 6 bases, with 10 bases between the two germline ends. Germline CDR1 reads SGHTA; CDR2 reads FQGTGA. CDR3 nucleotide sequence: TGTGCCAGCAGCTTAGGGGGACATGATGGCTACACCTTC. Amino acids: CASSLGGHDGYTF.